This T cell receptor beta chain was captured in a study of cytomegalovirus exposure and HLA in healthy donors. Clones were read by immunoSEQ multiplex PCR, and TCRdb kept only the in-frame ones, dropping some. The repertoire consists of roughly 220,000 clones, with over 80% occurring once and the leading ten covering more than 1%. The CDR3 runs 13 residues. The V end was cut by 5 bases, the J end by 3 bases, with 8 bases between. The germline V gene encodes CDR1 SGHAT and CDR2 FQNNGV. The chain uses TRBV11-2 and TRBJ1-3, with D unclear. Sequencing was done on a sample of PBMCs. The TCR sequence derives from a woman in her late teens or twenties in good health and CMV-seronegative. The CDR3 DNA sequence: TGTGCCAGCAGCGGTACAGATGGAAACACCATATATTTT. The encoded protein is CASSGTDGNTIYF.